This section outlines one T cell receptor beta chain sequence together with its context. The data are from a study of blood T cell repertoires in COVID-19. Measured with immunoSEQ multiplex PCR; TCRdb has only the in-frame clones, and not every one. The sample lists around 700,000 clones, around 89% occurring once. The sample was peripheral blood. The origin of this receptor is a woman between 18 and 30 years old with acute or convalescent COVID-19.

The CDR3 region has the DNA TGTGCCAGCAGACTGGGACAGGCTGGCTCTGGAAACACCATATATTTT. Residues: CASRLGQAGSGNTIYF. The chain has TRBV7-6 and TRBJ1-3, with 8 bases identical to TRBD1. CDR1 SGHVS and CDR2 FNYEAQ come from the germline V gene. Trimming took 6 bases from V and 0 from J; bases not matched to a gene: 7. The CDR3 length is 16 residues.